The entry below gives a single T cell receptor (beta chain) sequence along with its context. Germline V gene data show CDR1 as WNHNN and CDR2 as SYGVQD (reference sequence). The CDR3 is 17 residues long. V was cut by 2 bases and J by 7 bases, with 24 bases left in between. It was with a sample-barcoded 5' primer and a J-beta primer mix that a second PCR of roughly 7 to 11 cycles was run. TCRdb re-analysed the 5' RACE reads in MiXCR, keeping a single row per CDR3 protein. The sample lists approximately 800,000 distinct CDR3 sequences; approximately 53% were seen once. These data come from a study of blood T cells in healthy people across ages.

The chain uses TRBV10-1 and TRBJ2-7, with TRBD2 as a possible D gene (6 bases). The specimen was blood. The TCR was taken from a man older than 75 in good health. The chain's CDR3 is CASSEPDRASAAKEQYF. CDR3 DNA sequence: TGCGCCAGCAGTGAGCCCGATCGTGCTAGCGCCGCTAAGGAGCAGTACTTC.